Below, 20 T cell receptor beta chains from the same sample are listed, as sequenced in a study of T cells in Graves' hyperthyroidism and ophthalmopathy. It was RNA transcripts that yielded the amplified TCR beta CDR3 regions. Primed by the HTBI set, a first-round RT-PCR was run on the TCR CDR3. Via MiXCR, TCRdb re-called the multiplex PCR reads, giving one row per CDR3 protein. The data contain nearly 250,000 distinct CDR3 sequences, about 16% of them singletons. The specimen sequenced was blood. The receptor set was obtained from a woman under 30 with Graves' ophthalmopathy.

In this sample, this clonotype turned up many times. The chain uses TRBV28 and TRBJ2-2; D unresolved. Germline lookup yields CDR1 MDHEN and CDR2 SYDVKM. V gave up 3 bases and J gave up 1 base, with 6 bases separating them. There are 14 residues in the CDR3. DNA of the CDR3: TGTGCCAGCAGTTTTATAGGGAACACCGGGGAGCTGTTTTTT. As protein: CASSFIGNTGELFF.

This clonotype was recorded many times. The chain is built from TRBV7-6 and TRBJ1-4; 10 positions match TRBD1. This CDR3 has 14 residues. Germline CDR1 SGHVS, CDR2 FNYEAQ. V lost 6 bases and J lost 8; bases outside the gene matches: 6. CDR3 bases: TGTGCCAGCAGGGTCGGGACAGGGGCGGAAAAACTGTTTTTT. Its translation is CASRVGTGAEKLFF.

A remark on this clonotype: Since a much larger clone is just one base distant, this may be a read error. The rearrangement links TRBV4-1 to TRBJ2-1; 7 positions match TRBD2. V lost 0 bases to trimming and J lost 10 bases; unmatched junction nucleotides: 12. The CDR3 consists of 16 residues. Germline V gene lookup returns CDR1 MGHRA and CDR2 YSYEKL. The CDR3 loop reads CASSQDGGLLIYEQFF. In nucleotides, the CDR3 is TGCGCCAGCAGCCAAGATGGGGGACTACTTATCTACGAGCAGTTCTTC.

This clonotype was counted at least ten times. This chain links TRBV29-1 with TRBJ2-7, with TRBD1 matching 11 bases. CDR3 length equals 19 residues. The germline V gene encodes CDR1 SQVTM and CDR2 ANQGSEA. V was pared by 2 bases and J by 2 bases, with 17 bases of the junction left unmatched. CDR3 DNA sequence: TGCAGCGTTGAACCTATTAAGGACAGGGGGCGGATACGGACCTACGAGCAGTACTTC. This translates into CSVEPIKDRGRIRTYEQYF.

This clonotype was detected ten times or more. The rearrangement uses TRBV5-1 and TRBJ1-1, with 11 bases that match TRBD1. Trimming removed 3 bases from V and 5 bases from J; junction bases left unmatched: 12. CDR1 is SGHRS, CDR2 YFSETQ, per germline. This CDR3 region has 17 residues. CDR3: CASSWTGGASLGTEAFF. The CDR3 nucleotides are TGCGCCAGCAGCTGGACAGGGGGCGCGAGTCTCGGGACTGAAGCTTTCTTT.

This clonotype was seen many times. The J gene is TRBJ2-1, the V gene TRBV6-1; 9 positions match TRBD2. The germline V gene has CDR1 MNHNS and CDR2 SASEGT. With V trimmed by 2 bases and J by 0 bases, 2 bases remained unmatched. The CDR3 extends over 16 amino acids. CDR3 sequence (DNA): TGTGCCAGCAGTGAACAGCGGGGGGCCTCCTACAATGAGCAGTTCTTC. It encodes CASSEQRGASYNEQFF.

This clonotype has at least ten counts. This chain connects TRBV12-3 or TRBV12-4 to TRBJ1-1, with 12 bases fitting TRBD1. V shed 4 bases, J shed 7 bases, and the junction held 4 bases outside the gene matches. CDR3 length: 14 amino acids. In DNA, the CDR3 is TGTGCCAGCAGTTCCGGGACAGGGGGCGGTGAAGCTTTCTTT. Its protein is CASSSGTGGGEAFF.

This clonotype was picked up many times. The V and J genes are TRBV20-1 and TRBJ1-2; 7 bases agree with TRBD1. Germline-derived CDR1 and CDR2 are DFQATT and SNEGSKA (reference sequence). The CDR3 covers 15 residues. The J segment lost 0 bases and the V segment lost 5 bases, leaving 9 bases of the junction unmatched. The CDR3 DNA follows: TGCAGTGCTGGTCGGACAGGAGAAACTAACTATGGCTACACCTTC. Translation: CSAGRTGETNYGYTF.

The CDR3 protein is CASSFTGTSGREQFF. The CDR3 DNA follows: TGTGCCAGCAGCTTCACCGGGACTAGCGGGCGTGAGCAGTTCTTC. This sequence joins TRBV11-2 and TRBJ2-1; 12 bases match TRBD2. V lost 3 bases to trimming and J lost 9 bases; unmatched junction nucleotides: 6. Germline-derived CDR1 and CDR2 are SGHAT and FQNNGV. This CDR3 region has 15 residues.

This clonotype has at least ten counts. V usage is TRBV20-1 and J usage is TRBJ2-7, with a weak D call TRBD2 (5 bases). In germline, CDR1 is DFQATT, CDR2 SNEGSKA (reference sequence). Trimming removed 3 bases at V and 9 bases at J, with 15 bases between. The length of the CDR3 is 12 residues. The CDR3 reads CSASDIGEGQYF. DNA for the CDR3: TGCAGTGCTAGTGACATCGGGGAAGGGCAGTACTTC.

This clonotype has a count of ten or more. The chain carries TRBV20-1 and TRBJ2-1; tentative D call: TRBD2 (6 bases). The CDR3 has 13 residues. The germline V gene has CDR1 DFQATT and CDR2 SNEGSKA (reference sequence). Trimming cost V 0 bases and J 10 bases, with 13 bases left between them. The CDR3: CSARDAGIWEQFF. Written as DNA, the CDR3 is TGCAGTGCTAGAGATGCGGGAATTTGGGAGCAGTTCTTC.

This clonotype was detected many times. CDR3 in amino acids: CASSAEGTTAVTGELFF. DNA of the CDR3: TGTGCCAGCAGCGCCGAGGGTACGACGGCGGTCACCGGGGAGCTGTTTTTT. V is TRBV7-3 and J is TRBJ2-2; a possible D gene is TRBD2 (5 bases). V was cut by 5 bases and J by 4 bases, with 20 bases left in between. Germline CDR1 is SGHTA and CDR2 is FQGTGA. The CDR3 is 17 residues long.

This clonotype was counted many times. V and J are TRBV5-1 and TRBJ2-2; 11 nucleotides line up with TRBD1. Germline CDR1 and CDR2: SGHRS and YFSETQ. Trimming removed 3 bases from V and 5 bases from J; junction bases left unmatched: 3. The CDR3 is 15 residues long. The CDR3: CASSWGQGETGELFF. The CDR3 DNA reads TGCGCCAGCAGCTGGGGACAGGGGGAGACCGGGGAGCTGTTTTTT.

This clonotype has a count of ten or more. The chain combines TRBV20-1 with TRBJ1-5; 9 bases are shared with TRBD1. In germline, CDR1 is DFQATT, CDR2 SNEGSKA (reference sequence). Germline trimming cut 1 base from V and 3 bases from J; bases unmatched to any gene: 13. CDR3 size: 18 residues. The CDR3, as DNA: TGCAGTGCTAGAGCCCTACTCGCCGGGACAGGGAACAATCAGCCCCAGCATTTT. This translates into CSARALLAGTGNNQPQHF.

At least ten counts were recorded for this clonotype. The gene calls are TRBV2 and TRBJ2-5; D might be TRBD2 (6 bases). The V end was cut by 6 bases, the J end by 4 bases, with 21 bases between. CDR3 size: 16 residues. Germline CDR1 is SNHLY and CDR2 is FYNNEI. The CDR3: CASRIRGSGGGETQYF. CDR3 DNA sequence: TGTGCCAGCAGAATCCGGGGCTCCGGGGGTGGAGAGACCCAGTACTTC.

This clonotype was recorded many times. This sequence joins TRBV5-8 and TRBJ2-3, with no clear D. Per germline, CDR1 SGHTS and CDR2 YDEGEE. V gave up 5 bases and J gave up 0 bases, with 10 bases separating them. The CDR3 covers 14 residues. The CDR3 nucleotides read TGTGCCAGCAGGCTAATGACTAGCACAGATACGCAGTATTTT. It codes for CASRLMTSTDTQYF.

This clonotype occurred many times. V is TRBV20-1 and J is TRBJ1-2, with 8 bases lining up with TRBD1. CDR1 DFQATT and CDR2 SNEGSKA come from the germline V gene (reference sequence). The V segment lost 5 bases and the J segment 6 bases; nucleotides outside the gene matches: 8. The CDR3 is 13 residues long. The CDR3 loop reads CSAPGQGYHGYTF. CDR3 coding DNA: TGCAGTGCTCCTGGACAGGGATATCATGGCTACACCTTC.

This clonotype has ten or more counts. The chain joins TRBV28 to TRBJ1-2; D remains ambiguous. The CDR3 totals 14 residues. Deletions cut 5 bases from V and 4 bases from J, with 14 bases between. CDR1 and CDR2 (germline): MDHEN, SYDVKM. CDR3 sequence: CASSPKGPSYGYTF. Written as DNA, the CDR3 is TGTGCCAGCAGTCCCAAAGGGCCCAGCTATGGCTACACCTTC.

This clonotype showed up many times. The J gene is TRBJ2-7, the V gene TRBV6-2 or TRBV6-3; 7 positions agree with TRBD2. Germline CDR1 and CDR2: MNHEY and SVGEGT. This CDR3 is 15 amino acids long. After removal of 3 bases from V and 2 bases from J, the junction contained 7 bases not matched to a gene. The CDR3 bases are TGTGCCAGCAGTTATTCCGCGGGAGTAGCCTACGAGCAGTACTTC. It codes for CASSYSAGVAYEQYF.

This clonotype was seen at least ten times. The chain uses TRBV25-1 and TRBJ1-5, with D unclear. The V gene's germline CDR1 is MGHDK and CDR2 SYGVNS. V was shortened by 2 bases and J by 1 base, with 6 bases between the two germline ends. This CDR3 has 14 amino acids. Written as DNA, the CDR3 is TGTGCCAGCAGTGAACCAGGAAGCAATCAGCCCCAGCATTTT. Its translation: CASSEPGSNQPQHF. Combining the CDR3 with reference TRBV25-1 and TRBJ1-5 gives the whole variable domain EADIYQTPRYLVIGTGKKITLECSQTMGHDKMYWYQQDPGMELHLIHYSYGVNSTEKGDLSSESTVSRIRTEHFPLTLESARPSHTSQYLCASSEPGSNQPQHFGDGTRLSIL.